Below are 14 T cell receptor beta chains sequenced from a single sample in a study of radiation and T cells in renal cell carcinoma. Here immunoSEQ multiplex PCR was the method, and the copy in TCRdb shows in-frame clones only, minus some. The data contain 15,000 to 20,000 clones, less than 65% of them singletons. Described treatment: 15 Gy SBRT to primary tumor, nephrectomy 4 weeks later. The sequencing here drew on tumor tissue, taken from a patient whose treatment included radiotherapy and nephrectomy. The receptors stem from a man aged 50-60 years with renal cell carcinoma.

This clone was picked up one time. The V gene is TRBV9, the J gene TRBJ2-7; D is undetermined. The CDR3 is 12 amino acids. Trimming cost V 4 bases and J 4 bases, with 9 bases left between them. Germline V gene sequence: CDR1 SGDLS, CDR2 YYNGEE. CDR3 DNA sequence: TGTGCCAGCAGCCCTACCGGTTACGAGCAGTACTTC. It specifies CASSPTGYEQYF.

The rearrangement links TRBV25-1 to TRBJ2-6; the D gene is possibly TRBD1 (5 bases). The V gene's germline CDR1 is MGHDK and CDR2 SYGVNS. The CDR3 contains 15 residues. With 6 bases removed from V and 9 bases from J, the gap between germline ends came to 18 bases. The CDR3 protein is CASSDGDDSSNVLTF. The CDR3 bases are TGTGCCAGCAGCGATGGAGATGACAGCAGCAACGTCCTGACTTTC.

The genes are TRBV30 and TRBJ1-4; D may be TRBD1 (6 bases). The CDR3 is made up of 16 amino acids. Germline assignment: CDR1 GTSNPN and CDR2 SVGIG (reference sequence). V was pared by 0 bases and J by 0 bases, with 11 bases between. The CDR3 sequence: CAWSVPEGATNEKLFF. The DNA for the CDR3 is TGTGCCTGGAGTGTACCCGAGGGGGCAACTAATGAAAAACTGTTTTTT.

This sequence joins TRBV20-1 and TRBJ1-1; perhaps TRBD1 as D (6 bases). Germline CDR1 is DFQATT and CDR2 is SNEGSKA (reference sequence). There are 11 residues in the CDR3. The V end lost 6 bases, the J end lost 8 bases, and 13 bases lay between the germline ends. CDR3 nucleotides: TGCAGTGCCGGGGGGCTAACCGAAGCTTTCTTT. This gives the protein CSAGGLTEAFF.

The gene calls are TRBV27 and TRBJ1-1; D is ambiguous. V lost 2 bases and J 0 bases, leaving 7 bases between the germline ends. Germline CDR1 and CDR2: MNHEY and SMNVEV (reference sequence). This CDR3 is 14 amino acids long. The CDR3 region has the DNA TGTGCCAGCAGTTTAAACAGTATGAACACTGAAGCTTTCTTT. This codes for CASSLNSMNTEAFF.

This rearrangement joins TRBV2 to TRBJ1-1; 7 bases fit TRBD1. Unmatched junction bases numbered 7, after V lost 6 bases and J lost 6 bases. The CDR3 sequence is 13 residues long. Germline V gene sequence: CDR1 SNHLY, CDR2 FYNNEI. CDR3: CASRGQHISEAFF. The CDR3 nucleotides read TGTGCCAGCAGGGGACAGCATATTTCTGAAGCTTTCTTT.

In this sample, this clone is large. The chain couples TRBV10-1 to TRBJ1-1, with D perhaps TRBD1 (6 bases). There are 15 residues in the CDR3. CDR1 WNHNN and CDR2 SYGVQD come from the germline V gene (reference sequence). Trimming shortened V by 8 bases and J by 3 bases, and 19 bases separated the two germline ends. In DNA, the CDR3 is TGCGCCAGCCCTCCTGGGGGGGGGCCTCACACTGAAGCTTTCTTT. Translated: CASPPGGGPHTEAFF.

The CDR3: CASSRRVGTNYGYTF. The CDR3 nucleotides read TGTGCCAGTAGTAGGAGGGTGGGCACTAACTATGGCTACACCTTC. The chain has TRBV19 and TRBJ1-2, with D unresolved. CDR1 is LNHDA and CDR2 is SQIVND in the germline V gene (reference sequence). The CDR3 length is 15 residues. V shed 4 bases and J shed 0 bases, with 12 bases lying between them. Drawing the rest from reference TRBV19 and TRBJ1-2, the complete variable domain is DGGITQSPKYLFRKEGQNVTLSCEQNLNHDAMYWYRQDPGQGLRLIYYSQIVNDFQKGDIAEGYSVSREKKESFPLTVTSAQKNPTAFYLCASSRRVGTNYGYTFGSGTRLTVV.

The J gene is TRBJ2-3, the V gene TRBV4-2, with 9 positions matching TRBD2. V lost 1 base to trimming and J lost 1 base; unmatched junction nucleotides: 3. Germline assignment: CDR1 LGHNA and CDR2 YNFKEQ. CDR3 size: 16 residues. CDR3 nucleotide sequence: TGTGCCAGCAGCCAAGTAGCTAGCGGGGGCACAGATACGCAGTATTTT. The encoded protein is CASSQVASGGTDTQYF.

In this sample, this clone turned up once. The chain links TRBV12-5 to TRBJ1-1, with D tentatively TRBD1 (5 bases). The CDR3 is 17 amino acids. Per the germline V gene, CDR1 is LGHNT and CDR2 is FRNRAP. V lost 5 bases and J 6 bases, leaving 25 bases between the germline ends. CDR3 sequence: CASGPHPSGKVRPEAFF. DNA for the CDR3: TGTGCTAGTGGTCCCCACCCCTCAGGGAAGGTACGCCCTGAAGCTTTCTTT.

This chain connects TRBV9 to TRBJ2-5; 11 bases are a match to TRBD2. The CDR3 is made up of 16 amino acids. Trimming cost V 0 bases and J 2 bases; bases outside gene matches: 3. The germline CDR1 and CDR2 sequences are SGDLS and YYNGEE. Written as DNA, the CDR3 is TGTGCCAGCAGCGTAGACTCTAGCGGGAGGCAAGAGACCCAGTACTTC. Translated: CASSVDSSGRQETQYF. Looking up the rest from reference TRBV9 and TRBJ2-5 gives the full variable domain: DSGVTQTPKHLITATGQRVTLRCSPRSGDLSVYWYQQSLDQGLQFLIQYYNGEERAKGNILERFSAQQFPDLHSELNLSSLELGDSALYFCASSVDSSGRQETQYFGPGTRLLVL.

The chain joins TRBV6-5 to TRBJ2-7, with a weak D call TRBD1 (5 bases). With 5 bases removed from V and 4 bases from J, the gap between germline ends came to 18 bases. Germline lookup yields CDR1 MNHEY and CDR2 SVGAGI. The CDR3 has 15 amino acids. CDR3 nucleotide sequence: TGTGCCAGCAGTCCCCGGGTCAGGGCCCAGTACGAGCAGTACTTC. The encoded protein is CASSPRVRAQYEQYF.

The chain recombines TRBV4-1 with TRBJ2-7; D possibly corresponds to TRBD2 (6 bases). CDR1 and CDR2 from the germline V gene are MGHRA and YSYEKL. V lost 6 bases, J lost 4 bases, and 19 bases lay in between. This CDR3 region has 15 residues. CDR3 nucleotides: TGCGCCAGCAGTTCGCTAGCGCGCATAGATTACGAGCAGTACTTC. This gives the protein CASSSLARIDYEQYF.

The chain recombines TRBV15 with TRBJ2-7; 9 bases line up with TRBD1. Germline CDR1 reads LNHNV; CDR2 reads YYDKDF (reference sequence). This CDR3 spans 19 amino acids. The trim removed 1 base at V and 1 base at J, leaving 14 bases unmatched. In nucleotides, the CDR3 is TGTGCCACCAGCAGAGGTCCCGGGACAGGGACAGGTGGGTCCTACGAGCAGTACTTC. Translation: CATSRGPGTGTGGSYEQYF. The entire variable domain, with the rest obtained from reference TRBV15 and TRBJ2-7, is as follows: DAMVIQNPRYQVTQFGKPVTLSCSQTLNHNVMYWYQQKSSQAPKLLFHYYDKDFNNEADTPDNFQSRRPNTSFCFLDIRSPGLGDTAMYLCATSRGPGTGTGGSYEQYFGPGTRLTVT.